This T cell receptor (beta chain) was sequenced in a study of regulatory T cells in long-lasting Graves disease. Construction of TCR beta libraries relied on iRepertoire HTBI primers and on Arm-PCR targeting CDR3 regions. TCRdb called the multiplex PCR reads again in MiXCR, with one record for every CDR3 protein. The sample consists of 700,000 or so distinct CDR3 sequences, roughly 30% of them appearing once. This clonotype was recorded at least ten times. Germline V lookup: CDR1 LGHDT, CDR2 YNNKEL (reference sequence). V lost 0 bases to trimming and J lost 10 bases, with 4 bases between them. The CDR3 has 12 amino acids. Documented time point: persistent/refractory GD, antithyroid drugs over 5 years with positive TRAb. Following extraction of RNA from PBMCs, that RNA was used to make the TCR library.

The specimen comprised peripheral blood mononuclear cells (PBMCs), sampled when the disease was refractory, from a patient treated with antithyroid drugs. The rearrangement links TRBV3-1 to TRBJ1-6; D is undetermined. The clonotype originates from a female donor with Graves disease. In DNA form, the CDR3 reads TGTGCCAGCAGCCAAGAGGGGTCACCCCTCCACTTT. Translated: CASSQEGSPLHF.